This T cell receptor (beta chain) originates from a study of chemoradiotherapy in HPV16-positive cancers (dated by TCRdb to the early 2020s). About the study as a whole: Candidate HPV-specific T-cell clones and common TCR motifs were defined by functional T-cell assays performed on cells from a couple of HPV16-positive patients. The study asked whether T-cell immunity against the HPV oncoproteins E6 and E7 changes during chemoradiotherapy and whether it affects survival. Next, the candidate HPV-specific TCRs and motifs were followed in TCR repertoires from 80 to 90 patients with HPV-related cancers. Overall study outcomes, separate from this receptor: The survival association was reported for HPV16-positive patients, and the functional definition of HPV-specific T cells was derived from only a couple of HPV16-positive patients. In HPV16-positive patients, expansion of HPV-responsive T cells during chemoradiotherapy was associated with improved recurrence-free survival. Expansion of candidate HPV-specific clones and E7-related TCR motifs was observed in the tumor microenvironment during treatment, whereas no such expansion was observed for non-HPV-specific T cells.

Repertoires were sampled repeatedly over the course of chemoradiotherapy, so clonal expansion could be followed in the tumor microenvironment. Concerning this clone: Its antigen remains undetermined. It has no much larger one-base neighbor in the sample; base qualities were not kept.

Deletion took 2 bases off V and 9 bases off J, with a span of 15 bases between the germline ends. Including cysteine and phenylalanine, the CDR3 has 14 amino acids. The sequence is cut down to CDR3 DNA, 42 bases in frame from base 1. CDR1 and CDR2 are read off the germline V gene as SGHRS and YFSETQ. Library preparation was by the immunoSEQ multiplex PCR assay. The source is immuneACCESS, and TCRdb retained only in-frame sequences with V and J called. Part of the clones is not carried over; for the studies checked, unresolved V genes explain less than half of this, and the remainder is unexplained. For this sample there are around 14,000 clones; 65% to 80% appear just once. The ten largest clonotypes hold more than 9.5% of the sample.

The sample here was taken from a patient who underwent chemoradiotherapy. The receptor's source is a human donor with HPV-associated anogenital cancer. The chain joins TRBV5-1 to TRBJ2-1, and perhaps TRBD2 as D gene, on 6 matching bases. The CDR3 region has the sequence CASSFLGGLSEQFF. In nucleotides, the sequence is TGCGCCAGCAGCTTCTTAGGAGGGTTGAGTGAGCAGTTCTTC.